Ten or more counts support the clone carrying this TCR beta chain. The data derive from a study of T-cell reconstitution after alpha-beta-depleted transplantation in children. As it was prepared, the TCRbeta library received unique molecular identifiers. TCRdb used MiXCR to reprocess the PCR reads, holding one entry per CDR3 protein. The data show hundreds of thousands of distinct CDR3 sequences, under 30% seen once. V shed 4 bases and J 4 bases; nucleotides not matched to a gene: 9. There are 15 residues in the CDR3. The V gene's germline CDR1 is MGHDK and CDR2 SYGVNS. The sequence was collected from a boy less than two years old who had a stem cell transplant for acute myeloid leukemia, so the T cells may come from the graft donor. This rearrangement joins TRBV25-1 to TRBJ2-7, with 8 bases aligning to TRBD1. The material sequenced was PBMCs, mostly from graft donor cells, taken 360 days after TCRalphabeta/CD19-depleted stem cell transplant. The CDR3 sequence: CASSGKGQDRYEQYF. The CDR3 DNA sequence: TGTGCCAGCAGTGGAAAGGGACAGGATAGGTACGAGCAGTACTTC.